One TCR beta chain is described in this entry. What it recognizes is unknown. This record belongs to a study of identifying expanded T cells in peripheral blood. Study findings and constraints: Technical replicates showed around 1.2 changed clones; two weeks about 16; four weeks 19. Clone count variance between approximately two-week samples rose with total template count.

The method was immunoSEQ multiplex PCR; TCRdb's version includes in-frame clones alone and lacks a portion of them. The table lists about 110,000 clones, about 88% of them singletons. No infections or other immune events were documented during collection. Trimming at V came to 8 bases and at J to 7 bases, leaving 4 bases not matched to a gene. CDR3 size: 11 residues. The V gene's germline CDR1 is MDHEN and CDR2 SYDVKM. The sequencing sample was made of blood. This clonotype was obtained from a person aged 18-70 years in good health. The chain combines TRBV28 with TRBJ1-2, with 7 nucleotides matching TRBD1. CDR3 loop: CASAGGFGYTF. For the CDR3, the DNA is TGTGCCAGCGCAGGGGGATTTGGCTACACCTTC.